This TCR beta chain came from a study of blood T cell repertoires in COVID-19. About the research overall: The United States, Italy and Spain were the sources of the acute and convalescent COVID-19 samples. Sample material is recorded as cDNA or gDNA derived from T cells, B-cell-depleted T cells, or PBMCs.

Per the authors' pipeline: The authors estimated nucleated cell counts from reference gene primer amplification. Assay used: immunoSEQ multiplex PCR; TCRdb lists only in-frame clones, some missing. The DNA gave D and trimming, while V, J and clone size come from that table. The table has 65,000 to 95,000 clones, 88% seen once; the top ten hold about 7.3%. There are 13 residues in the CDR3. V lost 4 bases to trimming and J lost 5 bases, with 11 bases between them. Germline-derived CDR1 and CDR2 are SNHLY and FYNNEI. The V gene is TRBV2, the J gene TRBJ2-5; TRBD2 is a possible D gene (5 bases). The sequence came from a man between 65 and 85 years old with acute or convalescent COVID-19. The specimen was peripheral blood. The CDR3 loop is CASSASGGETQYF. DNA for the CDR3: TGTGCCAGCAGTGCTTCAGGCGGGGAGACCCAGTACTTC.